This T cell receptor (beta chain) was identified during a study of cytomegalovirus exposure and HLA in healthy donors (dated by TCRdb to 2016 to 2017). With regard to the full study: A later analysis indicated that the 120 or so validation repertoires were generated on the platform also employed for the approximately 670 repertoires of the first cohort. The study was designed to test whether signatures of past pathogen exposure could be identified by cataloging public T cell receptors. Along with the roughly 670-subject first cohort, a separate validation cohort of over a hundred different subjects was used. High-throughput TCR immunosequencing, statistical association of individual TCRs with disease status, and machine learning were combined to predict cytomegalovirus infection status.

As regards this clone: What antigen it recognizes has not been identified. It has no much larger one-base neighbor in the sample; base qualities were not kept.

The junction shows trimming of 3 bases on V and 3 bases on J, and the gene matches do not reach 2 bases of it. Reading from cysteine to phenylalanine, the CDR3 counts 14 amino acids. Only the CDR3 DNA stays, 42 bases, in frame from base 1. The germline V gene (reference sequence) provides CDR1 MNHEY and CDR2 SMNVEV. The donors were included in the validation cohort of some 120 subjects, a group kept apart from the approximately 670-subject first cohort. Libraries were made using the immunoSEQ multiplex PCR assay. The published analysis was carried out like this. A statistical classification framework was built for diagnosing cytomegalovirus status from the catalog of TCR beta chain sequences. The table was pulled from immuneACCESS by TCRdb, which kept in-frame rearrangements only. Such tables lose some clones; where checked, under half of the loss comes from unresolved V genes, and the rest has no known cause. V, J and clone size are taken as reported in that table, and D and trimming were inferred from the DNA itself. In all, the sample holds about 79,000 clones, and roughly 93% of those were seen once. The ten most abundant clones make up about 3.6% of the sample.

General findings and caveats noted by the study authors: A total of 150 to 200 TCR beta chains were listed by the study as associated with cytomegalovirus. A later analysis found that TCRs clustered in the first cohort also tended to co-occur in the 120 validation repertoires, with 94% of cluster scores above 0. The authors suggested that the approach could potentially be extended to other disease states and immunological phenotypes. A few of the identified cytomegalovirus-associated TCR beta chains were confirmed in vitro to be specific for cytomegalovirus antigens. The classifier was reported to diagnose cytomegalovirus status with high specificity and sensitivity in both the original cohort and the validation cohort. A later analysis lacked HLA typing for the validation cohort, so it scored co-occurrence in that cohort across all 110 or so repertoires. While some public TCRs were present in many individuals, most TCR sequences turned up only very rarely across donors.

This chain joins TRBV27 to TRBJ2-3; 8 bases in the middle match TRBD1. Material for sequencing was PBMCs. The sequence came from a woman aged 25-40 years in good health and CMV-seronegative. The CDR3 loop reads CASSLGTGTDTQYF. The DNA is TGTGCCAGCAGTTTGGGGACAGGTACAGATACGCAGTATTTT.